This entry concerns a single TCR beta chain. The antigen remains unidentified. These data originate in a study of identifying expanded T cells in peripheral blood. Study outcomes and limitations: About 1.2 clones differed between technical replicates, versus roughly 16 and 20 over time. Approximately two-week clone count variance significantly increased as total template count grew.

Healthy donors had no documented immune events, such as infections, while sampled. Measured with immunoSEQ multiplex PCR; TCRdb has only the in-frame clones, and not every one. The sample includes 90,000 or so clones, 88% of them seen just once. Germline V CDR1 and CDR2: MNHEY, SVGAGI. The CDR3 extends over 14 amino acids. V shed 4 bases and J 8 bases; nucleotides not matched to a gene: 4. The chain employs TRBV6-5 and TRBJ2-1; 11 bases map to TRBD2. Sequenced material: blood. The TCR sequence derives from a person between 18 and 75 years old in good health. CDR3 nucleotides: TGTGCCAGCAGTTTTAGCGGGGGGGTCGATGAGCAGTTCTTC. Translated: CASSFSGGVDEQFF.